A single sample gave rise to the 11 T cell receptor beta chains below, sequenced in a study of T and B cells in COVID-19 patients. Each TRB amplification used roughly 230-550 ng of genomic DNA from blood. BIOMED2 TRB-A/B primer pools were used in multiplex TRB PCR. TCRdb called the multiplex PCR reads again in MiXCR, with one record for every CDR3 protein. The table has approximately 3,600 distinct CDR3 sequences, approximately 26% seen once; the top ten hold less than 20%. The specimen was blood. The receptors were gathered from a human donor with active COVID-19.

This clonotype is labeled as medium-sized. This chain connects TRBV30 to TRBJ2-3; 9 bases are a match to TRBD2. Germline V gives CDR1 GTSNPN, CDR2 SVGIG (reference sequence). The junction had 0 bases not matched to a gene; V was cut back by 4 bases and J by 4 bases. CDR3 length: 12 residues. In nucleotides, the CDR3 is TGTGCCTGGACTAGCGGGGCAGATACGCAGTATTTT. It is translated as CAWTSGADTQYF. The full variable domain, in which reference TRBV30 and TRBJ2-3 provide the parts outside the CDR3, is SQTIHQWPATLVQPVGSPLSLECTVEGTSNPNLYWYRQAAGRGLQLLFYSVGIGQISSEVPQNLSASRPQDRQFILSSKKLLLSDSGFYLCAWTSGADTQYFGPGTRLTVL.

This clonotype is judged medium-sized (0.01 to 0.1%). The chain uses TRBV27 and TRBJ2-4; 12 positions agree with TRBD1. The trim removed 4 bases at V and 1 base at J, leaving 5 bases unmatched. This CDR3 spans 17 amino acids. Germline assignment: CDR1 MNHEY and CDR2 SMNVEV (reference sequence). CDR3 protein: CASSSLGQGAAKNIQYF. The CDR3, as DNA: TGTGCCAGCAGTTCCCTGGGACAGGGGGCTGCCAAAAACATTCAGTACTTC.

There are a few counts of this clonotype. V is TRBV20-1 and J is TRBJ1-2; D is possibly TRBD1 (5 bases). Germline V gene lookup returns CDR1 DFQATT and CDR2 SNEGSKA (reference sequence). Trimming removed 5 bases at V and 6 bases at J, with 16 bases between. The CDR3 length is 13 residues. The CDR3 here is CSAYPGRVNGYTF. CDR3 bases: TGCAGTGCTTACCCGGGACGGGTAAATGGCTACACCTTC.

Within the sample, this clonotype is medium-sized. V and J are TRBV6-1 and TRBJ2-3; TRBD1 might be the D (5 bases). V lost 8 bases, J lost 0 bases, and 18 bases lay in between. Germline V gene data show CDR1 as MNHNS and CDR2 as SASEGT. This CDR3 has 16 amino acids. This CDR3 reads CASGPPDTPSTDTQYF. CDR3 DNA: TGTGCCAGCGGACCACCGGACACGCCAAGCACAGATACGCAGTATTTT.

By frequency in the sample, this clonotype is medium-sized. The chain couples TRBV5-4 to TRBJ2-1; tentatively, D is TRBD2 (5 bases). V was clipped by 2 bases and J by 14 bases, with 17 bases between them. The length of the CDR3 is 13 residues. The germline V gene encodes CDR1 SGHNT and CDR2 YYREEE (reference sequence). The CDR3: CASSFSAVRVEFF. The CDR3, as DNA: TGTGCCAGCAGCTTTTCAGCGGTCCGCGTGGAGTTCTTC.

This clonotype is deemed medium-sized (0.01 to 0.1%). The V and J genes are TRBV6-2 or TRBV6-3 and TRBJ2-1; TRBD1 might be the D (6 bases). The V end lost 2 bases, the J end lost 4 bases, and 9 bases lay between the germline ends. The germline V gene has CDR1 MNHEY and CDR2 SVGEGT. The CDR3 runs to 14 residues. The DNA for the CDR3 is TGTGCCAGCAGTTACCGACAGGTATACAATGAGCAGTTCTTC. Translated: CASSYRQVYNEQFF.

This clonotype was recorded at least ten times. The V gene is TRBV15, the J gene TRBJ2-7; tentative D call: TRBD1 (5 bases). This CDR3 spans 17 amino acids. Trimming shortened V by 4 bases and J by 3 bases, and 22 bases separated the two germline ends. CDR1 and CDR2 (germline): LNHNV, YYDKDF (reference sequence). CDR3 coding DNA: TGTGCCACCAGCACCCAAATCATCACAGGTCCCAACTACGAGCAGTACTTC. It codes for CATSTQIITGPNYEQYF.

By share of the sample, this clonotype is medium-sized. The J gene is TRBJ1-4, the V gene TRBV19; no definite D call. The CDR3 has 16 amino acids. Germline V gives CDR1 LNHDA, CDR2 SQIVND (reference sequence). V shed 6 bases and J shed 0 bases, with 14 bases lying between them. The CDR3 bases are TGTGCCAGTAGGCGTCAATCCAGTGCAACTAATGAAAAACTGTTTTTT. Translation: CASRRQSSATNEKLFF. Full variable domain (remainder filled in from reference TRBV19 and TRBJ1-4): DGGITQSPKYLFRKEGQNVTLSCEQNLNHDAMYWYRQDPGQGLRLIYYSQIVNDFQKGDIAEGYSVSREKKESFPLTVTSAQKNPTAFYLCASRRQSSATNEKLFFGSGTQLSVL.

In its sample, this clonotype was seen a few times. V and J are TRBV20-1 and TRBJ2-1; 8 nucleotides match TRBD2. Unmatched junction bases numbered 14, after V lost 5 bases and J lost 8 bases. The length of the CDR3 is 15 residues. In germline, CDR1 is DFQATT, CDR2 SNEGSKA (reference sequence). This CDR3 reads CSAQDGTRDGDEQFF. Here the CDR3 DNA reads TGCAGTGCTCAAGACGGGACTAGAGATGGGGATGAGCAGTTCTTC.

This clonotype is deemed medium-sized. The genes are TRBV12-3 or TRBV12-4 and TRBJ2-7; D ambiguous. This CDR3 comprises 12 residues. V was cut by 2 bases and J by 5 bases, with 7 bases left in between. CDR3 sequence (DNA): TGTGCCAGCAGTTTATGGGAAAACGAGCAGTACTTC. This encodes CASSLWENEQYF.

This clonotype was observed at least ten times. This chain uses TRBV4-3 with TRBJ1-4; D call uncertain. The V end was cut by 0 bases, the J end by 5 bases, with 13 bases between. Germline V lookup: CDR1 LGHNA, CDR2 YSLEER. This CDR3 contains 16 residues. CDR3 sequence reads: CASSQDRAGANEKLFF. As DNA, the CDR3 is TGCGCCAGCAGCCAAGATAGGGCAGGCGCCAATGAAAAACTGTTTTTT.